This TCR beta chain originates from a study of early T cells in non-severe SARS-CoV-2 infection (dated by TCRdb to about 2021). Regarding the study in general: TCR sequencing used bulk RNA from unsorted whole blood, so alpha and beta chains could not be paired. Summary of the overall study and its limitations: VDJdb matching was skewed toward anti-spike CD8 responses, so virus-specific expansions were likely underestimated and private and CD4 specificities were missed.

Libraries came from 5' RACE. For sequencing, a NextSeq 500 was employed. The TCR library protocol attached unique molecular identifiers to individual cDNA molecules to correct for sequencing error and PCR bias. Sequencing covered both TCR alpha and beta chains, and within each sample the abundances of alpha and beta sequences were tightly co-correlated. The original methods were these. V gene, J gene and CDR3 annotation of TCR sequences was performed with Decombinator V4. TCRs were defined as expanded if a significant change between any two time points was detected under a Poisson model with p below 0.0001. TCR abundances were normalised to the total number of TCRs sequenced in each sample and reported as counts per million. TRAV1-2 paired with TRAJ12, TRAJ20 or TRAJ33 defined MAIT TCRs, while TRAV10 paired with TRAJ18 defined iNKT TCRs. A search of VDJdb, accessed on 1 November 2021, was run for TCRs annotated to CMV, EBV and SARS-CoV-2, with TCRs annotated for multiple antigens excluded. The public reads were reprocessed in TCRdb via fastp at Q25 and MiXCR, keeping in-frame beta chains. Merged by CDR3 protein, the rows form single entries marked with the most common genes and DNA. None of the V and J calls come from the authors' own analysis; TCRdb made them. The sample includes about 92,000 distinct CDR3 sequences, with around 16% observed a single time. Of the sample, over 1% is held by the ten largest clones.

The germline V gene yields MDHEN for CDR1 and SYDVKM for CDR2. At the junction V is shortened by 7 bases and J by 3 bases, with 20 bases in between. From its cysteine to its phenylalanine, the CDR3 spans 16 amino acids. The only DNA kept is the CDR3, 48 bases in frame from the first base. This clonotype was seen a few times. Its target antigen remains unknown. The input lacks base qualities; no much larger clone sits a single base away. The study was a case-control design nested within a healthcare worker cohort in London, UK, with weekly nasopharyngeal swab PCR tests and blood sampling. Healthcare workers were enrolled in the week of the UK lockdown, from 23 to 31 March 2020, and were followed every week for up to 16 weeks.

The TCR sequence derives from an adult who was a healthcare worker with PCR-confirmed SARS-CoV-2 infection or an uninfected control (not recorded which). Recombination connected TRBV28 to TRBJ2-3; no D gene is confidently identified. The material sequenced was whole blood. The CDR3 is CASTPDVGINTDTQYF. The nucleotide sequence reads as follows: TGTGCCAGCACCCCCGACGTCGGTATCAATACAGATACGCAGTATTTT.